This T cell receptor beta chain derives from a study of vaccination and CD4 T cells after COVID-19. In the case of this clonotype: What it binds is not known.

The Oncomine TCR Beta short-read assay was applied to DNA of cultured CD4+ T cells. One entry per CDR3 protein results from TCRdb running MiXCR on the PCR reads. The sample shows thousands of distinct CDR3 sequences, 45% to 55% of them seen only once. The V gene's germline CDR1 is DFQATT and CDR2 SNEGSKA (reference sequence). There are 12 residues in the CDR3. Trimming took 5 bases from V and 4 from J, leaving 11 bases between them. Specified treatment: roughly 10-day PBMC culture with coronavirus spike peptide pools or control peptides (ViraFEST assay). ViraFEST grew antigen-specific T cells using peptide pools, then sequenced TCRs. In this cohort, PCR tests turned positive between March and December 2020, predating US Alpha, Beta and Delta variants. Every well contained some 1.9 million PBMCs, which were grown with about 10 IU/ml IL-2 and 10 ug/ml peptide pools.

The chain recombines TRBV20-1 with TRBJ1-2; D is perhaps TRBD1 (6 bases). What was sequenced was CD4+ T cells from blood, cultured in vitro. The TCR sequence derives from a human donor who had recovered from COVID-19. CDR3 protein: CSAYTGFYGYTF. The CDR3 region has the DNA TGCAGTGCTTACACAGGGTTCTATGGCTACACCTTC.